The T cell receptor beta chain under discussion was sequenced for a study of cytomegalovirus exposure and HLA in healthy donors. While unrecorded immune exposures were likely, the donors were nominally healthy when sampled. The CDR3 contains 15 residues. Trimming pared 0 bases from V and 0 bases from J, leaving 6 bases between. The V gene's germline CDR1 is SGHNT and CDR2 YENEEA. A remark on this clone: The target antigen is unknown.

Findings and caveats of the study: Researchers reported in a later analysis that a missense DCLRE1C variant was tied to TCR beta V- and J-gene trimming. Usually a TCR sequence was rare, but some public TCRs were found in many donors.

60 Vbeta and 13 Jbeta primers were used in PCR. TCRdb's table, derived via immunoSEQ multiplex PCR, lists solely in-frame clones and lacks some. The profile shows roughly 200,000 clones, around 80% of them singletons. The source of this sequence is a boy aged 2 to 10 in good health and CMV-seronegative. Sequenced material: PBMCs. The chain combines TRBV11-3 with TRBJ2-1; D possibly corresponds to TRBD1 (6 bases). The CDR3, as DNA: TGTGCCAGCAGCTTAGAACAGGGCTCCTACAATGAGCAGTTCTTC. Protein sequence: CASSLEQGSYNEQFF. Full variable domain (rest looked up from reference TRBV11-3 and TRBJ2-1): EAGVVQSPRYKIIEKKQPVAFWCNPISGHNTLYWYLQNLGQGPELLIRYENEEAVDDSQLPKDRFSAERLKGVDSTLKIQPAELGDSAVYLCASSLEQGSYNEQFFGPGTRLTVL.